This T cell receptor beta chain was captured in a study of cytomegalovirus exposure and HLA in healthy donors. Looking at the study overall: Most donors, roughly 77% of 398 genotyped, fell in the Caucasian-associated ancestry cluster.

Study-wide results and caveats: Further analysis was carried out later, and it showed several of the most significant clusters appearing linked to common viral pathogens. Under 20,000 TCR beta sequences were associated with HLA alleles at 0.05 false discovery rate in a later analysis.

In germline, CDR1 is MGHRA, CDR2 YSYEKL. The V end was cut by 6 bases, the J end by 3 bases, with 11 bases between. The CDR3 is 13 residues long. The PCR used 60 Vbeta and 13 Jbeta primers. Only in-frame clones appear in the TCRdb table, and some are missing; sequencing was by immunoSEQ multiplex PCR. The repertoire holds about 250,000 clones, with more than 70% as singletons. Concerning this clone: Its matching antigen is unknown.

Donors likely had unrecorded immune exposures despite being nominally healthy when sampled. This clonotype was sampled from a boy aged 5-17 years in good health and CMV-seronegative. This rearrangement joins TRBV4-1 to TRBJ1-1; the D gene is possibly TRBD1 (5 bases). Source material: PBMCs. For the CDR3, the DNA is TGCGCCAGCAGGAATTGGGGGGACACTGAAGCTTTCTTT. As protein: CASRNWGDTEAFF.